This entry features one T cell receptor beta chain sequence. This sample is drawn from a study of CD8+CD57+ T cells in acquired aplastic anemia. Study-wide background: Mean DNA quantity obtained from sorted CD4+ and CD8+ cells was 3.2 ug.

Genomic DNA served as template for TCR beta VDJ and CDR3 profiling. TCRdb fed the reads into MiXCR, producing one record per CDR3 protein. The sample includes tens of thousands of distinct CDR3 sequences, about 54% seen only once; the top ten take under 2.5%. Trimming removed 2 bases from V and 9 bases from J, with 17 bases in between. The CDR3 runs 14 residues. The germline V gene encodes CDR1 SEHNR and CDR2 FQNEAQ (reference sequence). The chain links TRBV7-9 to TRBJ2-7; tentatively, D is TRBD1 (6 bases). Sequenced material: sorted CD4+, CD8+, or CD8+CD57+ T cells (not recorded which) from PBMCs. The sequence was obtained from a human donor in good health, serving as a control. The DNA for the CDR3 is TGTGCCAGCAGCTTAAGCCGGACAGCGGACGGGCAGTACTTC. It codes for CASSLSRTADGQYF.